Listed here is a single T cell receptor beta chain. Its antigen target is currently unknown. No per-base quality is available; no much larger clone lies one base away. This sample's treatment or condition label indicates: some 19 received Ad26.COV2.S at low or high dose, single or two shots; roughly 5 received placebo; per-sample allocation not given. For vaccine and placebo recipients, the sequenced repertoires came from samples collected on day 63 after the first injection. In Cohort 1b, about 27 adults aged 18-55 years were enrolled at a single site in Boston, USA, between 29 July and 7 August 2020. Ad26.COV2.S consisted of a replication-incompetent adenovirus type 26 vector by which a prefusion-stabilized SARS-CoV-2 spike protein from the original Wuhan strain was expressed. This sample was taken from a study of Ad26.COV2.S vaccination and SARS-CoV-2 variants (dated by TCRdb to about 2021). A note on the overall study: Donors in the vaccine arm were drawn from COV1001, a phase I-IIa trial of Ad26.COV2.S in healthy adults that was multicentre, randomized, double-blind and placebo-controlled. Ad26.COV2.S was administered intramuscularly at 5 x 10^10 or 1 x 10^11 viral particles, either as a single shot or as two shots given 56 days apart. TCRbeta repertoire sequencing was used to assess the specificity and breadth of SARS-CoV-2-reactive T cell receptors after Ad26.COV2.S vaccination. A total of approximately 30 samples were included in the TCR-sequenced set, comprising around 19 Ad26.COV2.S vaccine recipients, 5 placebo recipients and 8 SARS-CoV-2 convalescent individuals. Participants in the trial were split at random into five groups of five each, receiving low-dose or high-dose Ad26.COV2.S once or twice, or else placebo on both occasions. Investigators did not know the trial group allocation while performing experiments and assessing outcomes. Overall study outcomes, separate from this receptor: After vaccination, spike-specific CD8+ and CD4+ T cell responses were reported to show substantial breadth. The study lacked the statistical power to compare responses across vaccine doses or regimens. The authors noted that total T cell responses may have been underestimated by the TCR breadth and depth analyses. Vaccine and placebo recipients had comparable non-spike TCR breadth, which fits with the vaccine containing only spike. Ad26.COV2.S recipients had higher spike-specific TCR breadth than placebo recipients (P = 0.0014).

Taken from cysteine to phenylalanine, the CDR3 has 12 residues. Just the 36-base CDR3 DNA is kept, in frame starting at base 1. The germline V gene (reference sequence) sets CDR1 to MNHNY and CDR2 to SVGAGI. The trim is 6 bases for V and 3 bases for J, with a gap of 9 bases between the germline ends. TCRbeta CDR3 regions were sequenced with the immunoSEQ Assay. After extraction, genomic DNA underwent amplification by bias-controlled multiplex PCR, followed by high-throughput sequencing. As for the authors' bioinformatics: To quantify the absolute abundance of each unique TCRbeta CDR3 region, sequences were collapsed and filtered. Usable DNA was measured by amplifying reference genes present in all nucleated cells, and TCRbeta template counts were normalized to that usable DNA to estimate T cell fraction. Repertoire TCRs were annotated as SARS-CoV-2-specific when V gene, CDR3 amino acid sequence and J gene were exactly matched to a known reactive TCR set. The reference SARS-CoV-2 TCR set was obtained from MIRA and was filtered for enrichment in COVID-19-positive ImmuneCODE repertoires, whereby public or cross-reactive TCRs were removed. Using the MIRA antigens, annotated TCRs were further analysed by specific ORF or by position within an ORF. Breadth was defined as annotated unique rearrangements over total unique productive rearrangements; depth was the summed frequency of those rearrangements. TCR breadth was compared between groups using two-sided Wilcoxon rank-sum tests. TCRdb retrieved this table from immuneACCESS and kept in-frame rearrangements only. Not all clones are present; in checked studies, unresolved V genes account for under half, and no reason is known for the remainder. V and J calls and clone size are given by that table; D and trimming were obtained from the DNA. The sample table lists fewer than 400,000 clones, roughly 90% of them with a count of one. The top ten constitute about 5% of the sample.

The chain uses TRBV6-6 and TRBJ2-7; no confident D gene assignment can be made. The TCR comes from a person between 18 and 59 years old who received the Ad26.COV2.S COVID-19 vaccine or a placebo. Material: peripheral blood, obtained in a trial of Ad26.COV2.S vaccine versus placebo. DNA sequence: TGTGCCAGCAGCCAAATGAACTACGAGCAGTACTTC. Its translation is CASSQMNYEQYF.